These 2 T cell receptor beta chains originate from one sample sequenced in a study of T-cell reconstitution after alpha-beta-depleted transplantation in children. Unique molecular identifiers tagged the TCRbeta library. TCRdb recomputed calls from the PCR reads with MiXCR, one row per CDR3 protein. The table records a few hundred thousand distinct CDR3 sequences, 27% of them present only once. The sample consisted of PBMCs, taken before TCRalphabeta/CD19-depleted stem cell transplant. Every receptor here comes from a boy under two years old with Wiskott-Aldrich syndrome, due to receive a stem cell transplant.

This chain links TRBV7-2 with TRBJ2-1; the D is unclear. Deletions cut 5 bases from V and 5 bases from J, with 10 bases between. The CDR3 has 13 amino acids. Germline-derived CDR1 and CDR2 are SGHTA and FQGNSA. In nucleotides, the CDR3 is TGTGCCAGCAGCAAGCCTAGTAACAATGAGCAGTTCTTC. It is translated as CASSKPSNNEQFF. Variable domain in full (rest from reference TRBV7-2 and TRBJ2-1): GAGVSQSPSNKVTEKGKDVELRCDPISGHTALYWYRQSLGQGLEFLIYFQGNSAPDKSGLPSDRFSAERTGGSVSTLTIQRTQQEDSAVYLCASSKPSNNEQFFGPGTRLTVL.

This chain uses TRBV20-1 with TRBJ2-2; the D gene is possibly TRBD2 (6 bases). The V and J ends lost 5 bases and 6 bases respectively, with 13 bases between them. The CDR3 has 13 residues. Germline lookup yields CDR1 DFQATT and CDR2 SNEGSKA (reference sequence). CDR3 DNA sequence: TGCAGTGCTTCTCGACTAGTCCCCGGGGAGCTGTTTTTT. Protein product: CSASRLVPGELFF.